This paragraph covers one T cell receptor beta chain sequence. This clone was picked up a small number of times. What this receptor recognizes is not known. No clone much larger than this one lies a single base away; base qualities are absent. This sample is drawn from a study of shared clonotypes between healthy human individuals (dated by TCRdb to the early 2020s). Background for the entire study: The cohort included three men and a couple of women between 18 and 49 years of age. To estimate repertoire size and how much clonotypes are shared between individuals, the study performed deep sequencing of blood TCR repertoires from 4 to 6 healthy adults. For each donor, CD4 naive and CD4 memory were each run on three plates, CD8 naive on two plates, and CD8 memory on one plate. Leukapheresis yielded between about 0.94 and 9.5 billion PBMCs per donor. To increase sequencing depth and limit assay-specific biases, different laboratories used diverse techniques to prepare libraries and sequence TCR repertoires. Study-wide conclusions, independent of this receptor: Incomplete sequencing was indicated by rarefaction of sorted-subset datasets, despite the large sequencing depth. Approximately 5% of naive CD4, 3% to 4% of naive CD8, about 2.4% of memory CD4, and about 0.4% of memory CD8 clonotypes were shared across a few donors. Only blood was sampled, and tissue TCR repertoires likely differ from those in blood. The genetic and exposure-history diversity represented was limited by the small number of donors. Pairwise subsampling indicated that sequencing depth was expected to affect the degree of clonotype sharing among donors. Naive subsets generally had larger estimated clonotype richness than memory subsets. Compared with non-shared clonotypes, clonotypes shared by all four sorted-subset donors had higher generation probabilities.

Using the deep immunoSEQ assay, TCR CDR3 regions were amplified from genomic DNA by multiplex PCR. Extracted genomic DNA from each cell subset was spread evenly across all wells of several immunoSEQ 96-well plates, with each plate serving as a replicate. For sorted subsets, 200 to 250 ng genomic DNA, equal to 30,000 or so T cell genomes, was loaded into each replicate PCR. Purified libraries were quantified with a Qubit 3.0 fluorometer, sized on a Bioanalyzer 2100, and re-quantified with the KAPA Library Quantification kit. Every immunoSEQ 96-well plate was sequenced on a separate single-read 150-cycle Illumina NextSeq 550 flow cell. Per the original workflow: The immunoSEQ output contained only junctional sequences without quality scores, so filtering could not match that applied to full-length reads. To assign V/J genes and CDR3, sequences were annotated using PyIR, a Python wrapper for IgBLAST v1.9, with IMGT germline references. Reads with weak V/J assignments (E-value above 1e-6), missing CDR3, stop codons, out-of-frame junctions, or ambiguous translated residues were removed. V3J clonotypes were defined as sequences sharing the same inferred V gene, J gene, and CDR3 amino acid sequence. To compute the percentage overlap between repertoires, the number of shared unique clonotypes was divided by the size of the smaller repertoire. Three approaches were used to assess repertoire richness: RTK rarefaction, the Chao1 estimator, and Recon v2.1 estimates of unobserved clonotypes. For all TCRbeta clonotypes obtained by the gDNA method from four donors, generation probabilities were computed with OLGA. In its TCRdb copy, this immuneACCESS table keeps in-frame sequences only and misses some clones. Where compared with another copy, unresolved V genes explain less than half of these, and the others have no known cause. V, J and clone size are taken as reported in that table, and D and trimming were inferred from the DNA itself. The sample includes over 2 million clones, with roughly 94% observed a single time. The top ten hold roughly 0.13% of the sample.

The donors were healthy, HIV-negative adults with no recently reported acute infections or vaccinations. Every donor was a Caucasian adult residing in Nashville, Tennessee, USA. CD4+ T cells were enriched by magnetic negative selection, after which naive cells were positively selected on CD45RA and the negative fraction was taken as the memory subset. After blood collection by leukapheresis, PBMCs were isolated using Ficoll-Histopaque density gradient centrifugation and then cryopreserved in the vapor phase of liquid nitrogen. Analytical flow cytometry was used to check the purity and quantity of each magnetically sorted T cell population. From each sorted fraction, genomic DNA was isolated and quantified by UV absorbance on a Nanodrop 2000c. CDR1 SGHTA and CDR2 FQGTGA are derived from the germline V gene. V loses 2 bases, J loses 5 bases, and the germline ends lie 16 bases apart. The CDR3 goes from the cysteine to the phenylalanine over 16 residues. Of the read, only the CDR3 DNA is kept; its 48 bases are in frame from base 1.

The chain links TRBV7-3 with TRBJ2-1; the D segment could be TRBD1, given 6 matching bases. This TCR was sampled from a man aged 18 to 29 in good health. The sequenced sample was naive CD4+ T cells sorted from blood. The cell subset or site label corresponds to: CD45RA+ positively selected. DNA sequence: TGTGCCAGCAGCTTATCGGGACACTCGACGGACAATGAGCAGTTCTTC. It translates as CASSLSGHSTDNEQFF. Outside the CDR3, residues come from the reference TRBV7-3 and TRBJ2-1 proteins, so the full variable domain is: GAGVSQTPSNKVTEKGKYVELRCDPISGHTALYWYRQSLGQGPEFLIYFQGTGAADDSGLPNDRFFAVRPEGSVSTLKIQRTERGDSAVYLCASSLSGHSTDNEQFFGPGTRLTVL.